The clone carrying this TCR beta chain was detected ten times or more. TCR beta CDR3 regions were amplified from RNA. When the TCR CDR3 underwent first-round RT-PCR, the HTBI primer set was used. From the multiplex PCR reads, TCRdb called clonotypes with MiXCR, one entry per CDR3 protein. The table lists a few hundred thousand distinct CDR3 sequences, around 15% of them singletons, with less than 3.5% in the top ten. The sample belongs to a study of T cells in Graves' hyperthyroidism and ophthalmopathy. V was shortened by 4 bases and J by 0 bases, with 8 bases between the two germline ends. Germline values: CDR1 SGHRS, CDR2 YFSETQ. CDR3 length equals 14 residues.

The source material was blood. The clonotype originates from a woman between 40 and 50 years old with Graves' ophthalmopathy. This chain connects TRBV5-1 to TRBJ1-3, with TRBD1 as a possible D gene (6 bases). CDR3 residues: CASSQDSSGNTIYF. In nucleotides, the CDR3 is TGCGCCAGCAGCCAGGACAGCTCTGGAAACACCATATATTTT.